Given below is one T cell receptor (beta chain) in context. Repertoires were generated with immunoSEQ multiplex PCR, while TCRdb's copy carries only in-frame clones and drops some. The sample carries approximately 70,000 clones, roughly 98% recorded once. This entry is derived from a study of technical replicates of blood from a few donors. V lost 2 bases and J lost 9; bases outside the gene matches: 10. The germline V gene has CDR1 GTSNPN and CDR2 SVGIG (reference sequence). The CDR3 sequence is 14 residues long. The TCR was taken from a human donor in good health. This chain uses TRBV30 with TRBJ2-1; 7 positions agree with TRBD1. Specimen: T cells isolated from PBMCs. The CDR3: CAWSISGTASEQFF. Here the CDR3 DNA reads TGTGCCTGGAGTATATCCGGGACAGCGAGTGAGCAGTTCTTC.